This T cell receptor (beta chain) was recorded in a study of OX40 agonist ivuxolimab in advanced cancers. Across the whole study: The drug used for patients, ivuxolimab, was an agonistic anti-OX40 (CD134) antibody. Administration of intravenous ivuxolimab to patients occurred every 2 weeks at 0.01 to 10 mg/kg. Participants averaged approximately 65 years of age (range 23 to 79) and were roughly 80% male.

Of note for this clone: Its antigen is unknown.

The CDR3 is made up of 17 amino acids. V shed 3 bases, J shed 3 bases, and the junction held 8 bases outside the gene matches. Germline V gene lookup returns CDR1 MNHEY and CDR2 SMNVEV (reference sequence). Sequencing was performed with immunoSEQ multiplex PCR; in TCRdb, only in-frame clones are kept and a portion is missing. The top ten hold just over 0.15% of the sample, which has around 100,000 clones, 90% seen once. Regarding the study as a whole: Relative to CD4+, CD8+ T cells held more expanded clones on average.

Sequenced material: CD4+ or CD8+ T cells sorted from blood, taken in a trial of the OX40 agonist ivuxolimab. This chain connects TRBV27 to TRBJ2-2, with 9 bases that match TRBD1. This receptor was taken from an adult with an advanced solid tumor such as melanoma, head and neck, liver or kidney cancer. In DNA form, the CDR3 reads TGTGCCAGCAGTTTCGACTACAGGGGGCAGGACACCGGGGAGCTGTTTTTT. It codes for CASSFDYRGQDTGELFF.